Listed below are T cell receptor beta chains from one sample, sequenced in a study of control samples from healthy donors and cancer patients. Using immunoSEQ multiplex PCR, the repertoire was profiled, and TCRdb retains in-frame clones only, with some absent. The repertoire holds some 110,000 clones, with about 93% as singletons. The sequencing sample was made of blood. Receptors were obtained from a man aged 25 to 45 in good health. Each CDR3 is given without its conserved first and last residue. Each record gives: J gene, clone size, V gene, CDR3 protein. Clone size is stated in some rows and not others, as once, few, many or a class when expanded.

J: TRBJ2-3; size: NA; V: TRBV6-4; CDR3: ASSDKGTDTQY
J: TRBJ1-3; size: NA; V: TRBV2; CDR3: ASSVGHLSSGNTIY
J: TRBJ1-6; size: NA; V: TRBV5-8; CDR3: ASSLEQGANSPLH
J: TRBJ2-7; size: NA; V: TRBV5-1; CDR3: ASSTERPHGTPAYEQY
J: TRBJ2-1; size: once; V: TRBV5-1; CDR3: ASSSGQGADNEQF
J: TRBJ1-1; size: NA; V: TRBV5-1; CDR3: ASSLGPDLREAF
J: TRBJ2-3; size: NA; V: TRBV28; CDR3: ASSGGSADTQY
J: TRBJ1-4; size: NA; V: TRBV28; CDR3: ASSGTGALFDLLF
J: TRBJ2-3; size: NA; V: TRBV19; CDR3: ASTPGRAPGGDTQY
J: TRBJ1-2; size: NA; V: TRBV2; CDR3: ASSPRGGYT
J: TRBJ1-2; size: NA; V: TRBV10-3; CDR3: AINGGAQGYT
J: TRBJ1-2; size: NA; V: TRBV28; CDR3: ASRTTRGERANYGYT
J: TRBJ1-1; size: NA; V: TRBV19; CDR3: ASKRPDRGDTEAF
J: TRBJ1-5; size: NA; V: TRBV4-2; CDR3: ASSQDVAEGSNQPQH
J: TRBJ2-1; size: NA; V: TRBV18; CDR3: ASSRTRTSGRLSSYNEQF
J: TRBJ1-4; size: NA; V: TRBV6-6; CDR3: ASRLGQQTTNEKLF
J: TRBJ2-1; size: NA; V: TRBV7-3; CDR3: ASSLFGGEQF
J: TRBJ2-2; size: NA; V: TRBV5-4; CDR3: ASSLRGLNTGELF
J: TRBJ2-7; size: NA; V: TRBV6-1; CDR3: ASSEWLTGYYEQY
J: TRBJ1-1; size: NA; V: TRBV6-1; CDR3: ASSDTDTGAEAF
J: TRBJ2-3; size: once; V: TRBV9; CDR3: ASTGQGKDTQY
J: TRBJ1-5; size: NA; V: TRBV6-1; CDR3: ASSDRENQPQH
J: TRBJ1-5; size: NA; V: TRBV19; CDR3: ASINAAQLNNQPQH
J: TRBJ2-7; size: NA; V: TRBV7-8; CDR3: ASSRWNGGRYEQY
J: TRBJ1-6; size: NA; V: TRBV6-5; CDR3: ASVTTGAYNSPLH
J: TRBJ1-5; size: NA; V: TRBV12-2; CDR3: ASRLAPGQDPYTAHSNQPQH
J: TRBJ1-1; size: NA; V: TRBV19; CDR3: ASMGAAEAF
J: TRBJ1-3; size: few; V: TRBV7-9; CDR3: ASSPWDTSGNTIY
J: TRBJ1-2; size: NA; V: TRBV27; CDR3: ASSLVGQGTYGYT
J: TRBJ2-1; size: NA; V: TRBV15; CDR3: ATSEGGPGYNEQF
J: TRBJ1-5; size: NA; V: TRBV19; CDR3: ASSIGHSNQPQH
J: TRBJ2-7; size: NA; V: TRBV5-1; CDR3: ASSQRTGERGEQY
J: TRBJ1-2; size: NA; V: TRBV6-5; CDR3: ASSFPGQLRSYT
J: TRBJ1-1; size: NA; V: TRBV5-1; CDR3: ASRLSGSTEAF
J: TRBJ2-3; size: NA; V: TRBV28; CDR3: ASSLLDTQY
J: TRBJ2-7; size: NA; V: TRBV3-1/TRBV3-2; CDR3: ASSQESDREDEQY
J: TRBJ2-2; size: NA; V: TRBV7-2; CDR3: ASSATDSNTGELF
J: TRBJ1-6; size: once; V: TRBV19; CDR3: ASQDSLNSPLH
J: TRBJ1-2; size: NA; V: TRBV7-3; CDR3: ASSLGGRANDGYT
J: TRBJ1-3; size: NA; V: TRBV28; CDR3: ASTPGRAWRGNTIY